This note documents a single T cell receptor beta chain sequence. The antigen remains unidentified. Produced via immunoSEQ multiplex PCR; TCRdb's table is partial and in-frame only. The sample has about 39,000 clones; just under 90% are singletons. V was clipped by 7 bases and J by 8 bases, with 14 bases between them. Germline assignment: CDR1 SEHNR and CDR2 FQNEAQ (reference sequence). This CDR3 comprises 12 residues. The data originate from a study of graft-versus-host responses after intestinal transplantation. Study-wide results and caveats: Allografts of one patient group, those with graft-donor T cell macrochimerism, had high graft-versus-host to host-versus-graft clonal ratios.

This specimen was PBMCs, taken roughly 270 days after transplant. The sequence came from a human patient who received an intestinal transplant, so some T cells may come from the graft donor. The chain has TRBV7-9 and TRBJ1-2; perhaps TRBD1 as D (5 bases). The CDR3 here is CASNLSGNGYTF. The CDR3 DNA is TGTGCCAGCAACCTGTCAGGGAACGGCTACACCTTC.